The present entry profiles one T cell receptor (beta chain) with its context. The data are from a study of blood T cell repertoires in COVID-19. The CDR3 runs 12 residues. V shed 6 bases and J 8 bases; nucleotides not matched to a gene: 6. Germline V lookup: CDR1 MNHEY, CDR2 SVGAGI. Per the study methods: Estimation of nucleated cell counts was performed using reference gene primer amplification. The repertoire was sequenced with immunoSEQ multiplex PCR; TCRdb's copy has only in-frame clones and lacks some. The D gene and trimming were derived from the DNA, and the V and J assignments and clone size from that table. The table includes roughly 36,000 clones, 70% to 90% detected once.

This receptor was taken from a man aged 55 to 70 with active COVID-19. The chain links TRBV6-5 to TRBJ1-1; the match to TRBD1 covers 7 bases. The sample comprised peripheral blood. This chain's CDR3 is CASSAQGVEAFF. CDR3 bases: TGTGCCAGCAGCGCCCAGGGGGTAGAAGCTTTCTTT.